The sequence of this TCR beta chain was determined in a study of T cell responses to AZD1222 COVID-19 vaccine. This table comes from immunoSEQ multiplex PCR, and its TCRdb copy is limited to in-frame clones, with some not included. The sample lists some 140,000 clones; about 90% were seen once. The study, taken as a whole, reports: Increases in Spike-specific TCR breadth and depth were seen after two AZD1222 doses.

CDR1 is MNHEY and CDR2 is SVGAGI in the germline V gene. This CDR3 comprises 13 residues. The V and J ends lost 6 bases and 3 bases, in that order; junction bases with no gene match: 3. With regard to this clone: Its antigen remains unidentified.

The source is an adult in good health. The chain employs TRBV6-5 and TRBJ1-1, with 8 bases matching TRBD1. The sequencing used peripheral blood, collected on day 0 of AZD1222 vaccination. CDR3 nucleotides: TGTGCCAGCAGGGACAGGGATCACACTGAAGCTTTCTTT. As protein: CASRDRDHTEAFF.